Only a few counts were recorded for the clone carrying this TCR beta chain. The data stem from a study of T cell repertoires in cytomegalovirus infection. TCRdb re-analysed the reads in MiXCR, keeping a single row per CDR3 protein. The sample has a few hundred thousand distinct CDR3 sequences; 15% to 20% are singletons. V was cut by 6 bases and J by 4 bases, with 6 bases left in between. There are 11 residues in the CDR3. The sequenced sample consisted of PBMCs. The source is a human donor in good health (CMV status not recorded). Some clones in this sample may be carry-over from other donors' samples. The chain combines TRBV12-3 or TRBV12-4 with TRBJ1-1, with a weak D call TRBD1 (6 bases). The CDR3: CASRQGTEAFF. The CDR3 DNA is TGTGCCAGCAGACAGGGCACTGAAGCTTTCTTT.